This paragraph covers one TCR beta chain sequence. Indicated time point: before trial treatment. The therapy administered to donors comprised nivolumab, ipilimumab, aspirin, low-dose cyclophosphamide and low-dose radiotherapy. The data were obtained in a study of low-dose radiotherapy and immunotherapy resistance in tumors. TRAV- and TRBV-specific primers, spanning alpha and beta chains, primed first-strand cDNA. The authors amplified TCRs for about 20 PCR cycles with a constant-region primer and a V-primer adapter. TCRdb processed the reads anew with MiXCR; each CDR3 protein has one entry. Here the sample spans tens of thousands of distinct CDR3 sequences, 25% to 40% being singletons. The CDR3 length is 15 residues. Unmatched junction bases numbered 14, after V lost 9 bases and J lost 4 bases.

This chain uses TRBV12-3 or TRBV12-4 with TRBJ2-7; 8 nucleotides agree with TRBD1. This material consisted of PBMCs, taken before treatment. The receptor was derived from a male donor with gallbladder cancer. CDR3 region: CASMTGDGFGYEQYF. Here the CDR3 DNA reads TGTGCCAGTATGACAGGGGACGGTTTCGGATACGAGCAGTACTTC.